The entry that follows covers one T cell receptor (beta chain) sequence. Its target antigen remains unknown. Base qualities are not provided; no much larger clone lies one nucleotide away. The source of the sample is a study of cytomegalovirus exposure and HLA in healthy donors (dated by TCRdb to about 2017). Looking at the study overall: An earlier analysis of roughly 570 of the donors reported 276 Gb of sequence data and 117 million unique TCR beta sequences obtained from around 180 million T cells. The aim of the study was to test whether cataloging public T cell receptors could identify signatures of past pathogen exposure. In a later analysis, previously published TCR beta repertoires from hundreds of donors were re-analyzed and high-resolution HLA genotyping was added so that TCR occurrence patterns could be studied. An earlier analysis of some 600 of the donors applied high-throughput TCR beta sequencing to assess whether each TCR beta V gene segment acted as functional or pseudogenic. A later genetic analysis took genome-wide SNP genotypes for about three fifths of the 666 donors and used that subset as a discovery cohort. To predict cytomegalovirus infection status, the study brought together high-throughput TCR immunosequencing, statistical association of individual TCRs with disease status, and machine learning. An early release covering roughly 600 HLA-typed donors comprised approximately 300 gigabases of sequencing data and approximately 80 million unique TCR sequences. Five DR-DQ haplotypes were treated as single units for association and clustering because of strong linkage in the cohort. Rather than using new phenotypic data, the later analysis identified candidate immune exposures from TCR beta sequences and from how often those sequences occurred across donors. Donor age, sex, ethnicity and CMV serostatus were collected together with the repertoire data. HLA typing included class I and class II loci at four-digit resolution. Of the roughly 400 genotyped donors, approximately 83% fell in the genetic ancestry cluster associated with self-reported Caucasian donors. All discovery cohort repertoires had been generated on a single sequencing platform. On average, about 200,000 unique TCR beta nucleotide sequences were sequenced per donor among 300 to 500 genotyped donors of the cohort, with around 19% of those sequences being non-productive. Using immunosequencing, the study profiled T cell repertoires from around 670 subjects and related those repertoires to cytomegalovirus serostatus. Along with the approximately 650-subject first cohort, a separate validation cohort of 120 different subjects was used. Typing coverage differed by locus: A, B, C, DRB1 and DQB1 were typed in roughly 629-630 donors, DQA1 in 500 to 550, DPA1 in 606, and DPB1 in approximately 450. What the research found in general, with its limitations: The 87-base-pair reads could not distinguish some IMGT-functional V segments, including TRBV6-2 and TRBV6-3, so those segments were excluded. The authors suggested that the approach could potentially be extended to other disease states and immunological phenotypes. In a later genetic analysis, fewer N-insertions in productive TCRs were reported among donors in an Asian-associated ancestry cluster than the roughly 700-donor mean. Specific HLA alleles were associated with 15,000 to 20,000 TCR beta sequences at a false discovery rate of 0.05 in a later analysis. The study gave a list of some 150 TCR beta chains associated with cytomegalovirus. A cluster of highly shared sequence variants was judged likely to represent a technical artifact of the sequencing pipeline. Roughly uniform sequencing depth across donors was assumed in presence/absence analyses, although this assumption may not hold. Across donors, most TCR sequences were observed very rarely, whereas some public TCRs were present in many individuals. In a later analysis, the rate of TCR association differed among HLA loci, with DRB1 alleles having the most associated TCRs and HLA-C alleles having the fewest. In an earlier analysis of under 600 of the donors, most TCR beta V segments were observed in productive rearrangements about 87% or about 30% of the time, broadly matching IMGT annotations. A later analysis reported that several top co-occurrence clusters appeared linked to parvovirus B19, influenza, CMV and Epstein-Barr virus. The classifier was reported to diagnose cytomegalovirus status with high specificity and sensitivity in both the original cohort and the validation cohort. Because counts were too low, more than 15 rarely observed V segments, including chromosome 9 orphons, were excluded from the earlier analysis of about 500 of the donors. In a later analysis, HLA-associated TCR beta chains were found to be more clonally expanded and to have lower generation probabilities than equally common non-associated chains. For the cohort, immune exposure information was limited to CMV serostatus. When HLA alleles, especially DR and DQ, strongly co-occurred, attributing TCR associations to individual alleles was difficult. The cohort was sequenced for TCR beta chains only, and without alpha or paired-chain data the features that could be detected were limited. Three of the identified cytomegalovirus-associated TCR beta chains were confirmed in vitro to be specific for cytomegalovirus antigens. In a later analysis, most CMV-associated TCR beta chains were found to appear HLA-restricted, with HLA associations seemingly driven largely by CMV exposure. HLA typing was unavailable for some donors at each locus, so association tests used only the typed subset. Linkage disequilibrium might explain the correlated functional status among segregating V segments, but an unknown experimental factor could not be ruled out. An association between a missense DCLRE1C variant and V-gene and J-gene trimming of TCR beta chains was found in a later genetic analysis and replicated in an independent cohort. A further reported finding was that TCR beta sequences accurately predicted the HLA-A and HLA-B alleles for most subjects in the first cohort.

The library was obtained by the immunoSEQ multiplex PCR assay. A mixture of 60 forward primers for TCR Vbeta segments and 13 reverse primers for TCR Jbeta segments was used in the multiplex PCR. Amplification of the CDR3 region of rearranged TCR beta genes was performed with a multiplex PCR assay on genomic DNA. Amplified TCR beta libraries were sequenced as 87-base-pair reads on the Illumina HiSeq System. Turning to the authors' computational methods: A later analysis counted about 76 million unique TCR beta chains across the 600 to 850 repertoires, and around 9.9 million of these chains were shared by at least two donors. Raw reads were error-corrected and collapsed into unique sequences by a nearest-neighbor algorithm in which closely related sequences were merged to remove PCR and sequencing errors. V, D and J gene segments were assigned by aligning CDR3 sequences to IMGT reference sequences. Each retained sequence needed at least a six-nucleotide match to both a V gene segment and a J gene segment. A rearrangement was called productive if the CDR3 had no stop codons and remained in frame with V and J, and every other rearrangement was called non-productive. CDR3 was defined according to IMGT convention as the region running from the second conserved V-encoded cysteine to the conserved J-encoded phenylalanine. In an earlier analysis of roughly 610 of the donors, sequences lacking an unambiguous match to a single V gene segment were excluded. In an earlier analysis of a few hundred of the donors, V segments were called functional above 56.7% productive rearrangements and were called segregating when the between-donor standard deviation exceeded 5%. A statistical classification framework was built for diagnosing cytomegalovirus status from the catalog of TCR beta chain sequences. V and J gene assignment, in a later analysis, came from comparing TCR nucleotide sequences with IMGT/GENE-DB human TR gene sequences. The TCRdist pipeline was used in a later analysis to assign CDR3 sequences and most-parsimonious VDJ recombination scenarios. In a later analysis, each TCR beta chain was defined by its CDR3 amino acid sequence together with its V-gene family, and reads without a unique V-gene family were excluded. In a later analysis, around 600 highly shared, low-generation-probability nucleotide sequences were removed to address suspected cross-contamination and a sequencing artifact. A later analysis calculated a clonal expansion index for each public chain from normalized within-repertoire ranks of inferred template counts. A later analysis computed generation probabilities with a VDJ recombination model fitted to out-of-frame rearrangements, and checked the results against IGoR. A later analysis scored TCR-TCR, TCR-HLA and TCR-CMV co-occurrence with hypergeometric tests, applying a repertoire-size bias correction to TCR pairs. False discovery rates were estimated in a later analysis by permuting HLA or CMV assignments 20 times. In a later analysis, co-occurring TCRs were grouped with DBSCAN, and TCRdist sequence similarity was added when clustering was performed within HLA-allele-positive subsets. Co-occurrence clustering excluded repertoires with fewer than 30,000 or more than 120,000 public chains, plus five with anomalous nucleotide sharing. TCRdb mirrors the immuneACCESS table, restricted to in-frame sequences. Some clones are absent from its copies; in checked studies, under half trace to an unresolved V gene, and the reason for the others is unknown. The V and J calls and clone size were taken over from that table, and D and trimming were inferred from the DNA. In this sample the table shows roughly 120,000 clones, 70% to 80% of which occur a single time. Of the sample, about 2% falls within the top ten clones.

Taken from the germline V gene (reference sequence), the CDR1 and CDR2 loops are SGHNT and YYREEE. Trimming at the junction amounts to 0 bases on V and 1 base on J, and the germline ends lie 4 bases apart. Taken from cysteine to phenylalanine, the CDR3 has 14 residues. Only the CDR3 DNA stays, 42 bases, in frame from base 1. The cohort comprised around 700 healthy bone marrow donors. Cohort members were all nominally healthy when sampled, although unrecorded immune exposures were likely present. The donor was CMV seronegative and was included in the group of about 350 seronegative cohort members. A peripheral blood sample was provided by each donor, and peripheral blood mononuclear cells were used for TCR beta sequencing. Genomic DNA extraction from the blood cell samples was performed with the Qiagen DNeasy Blood Extraction Kit.

Sequencing was carried out using PBMCs. This receptor was taken from a man between 18 and 29 years old in good health and CMV-seronegative. Recombination linked TRBV5-4 to TRBJ1-4; the D gene remains uncertain. CDR3 loop: CASSLDGTNEKLFF. The nucleotide sequence reads TGTGCCAGCAGCTTGGACGGAACTAATGAAAAACTGTTTTTT.